The present T cell receptor beta chain was sequenced within a study of early T cells in non-severe SARS-CoV-2 infection. Across the study: The sequenced material was bulk RNA from unsorted whole blood, and its chains were unpaired. The study, taken as a whole, reports: In VDJdb matching, anti-spike CD8 responses were favored while private and CD4 specificities went missing.

The TCR library protocol was used to attach unique molecular identifiers. These identifiers were attached to individual cDNA molecules. TCRdb re-derived calls from the 5' RACE reads in MiXCR, one entry per CDR3 protein. In the table there are 70,000 to 90,000 distinct CDR3 sequences, around 11% of which are singletons. This clonotype was seen repeatedly, ten times or more. Its antigen remains unidentified. V lost 0 bases and J lost 2, with 10 bases in between. In germline, CDR1 is LGHNA, CDR2 YNFKEQ. The CDR3 extends over 15 amino acids. This sequence originates from an adult who was a healthcare worker with PCR-confirmed SARS-CoV-2 infection or an uninfected control (not recorded which). Sequencing used whole blood. This chain links TRBV4-2 with TRBJ1-2; D not certain. CDR3 nucleotide sequence: TGTGCCAGCAGCCAAGACAGCGCCAAAAACTATGGCTACACCTTC. Translation: CASSQDSAKNYGYTF.